The clone carrying this T cell receptor beta chain appeared a single time. Its antigen is still unknown. This entry belongs to a study of cytomegalovirus exposure and HLA in healthy donors. Study results and limitations: Investigators reported 150 to 200 TCR beta chains as tied to cytomegalovirus. As confirmed in vitro, a few CMV-associated chains were specific for CMV antigens.

V lost 4 bases and J lost 4, with 14 bases in between. The CDR3 is made up of 15 amino acids. Germline V gene data show CDR1 as SGHDN and CDR2 as FVKESK. Sequencing used immunoSEQ multiplex PCR; TCRdb keeps in-frame clones, though not all of them. The sample gives about 130,000 clones, around 94% of which show up once; around 1.2% is in the top ten. The genes are TRBV14 and TRBJ2-1, with D perhaps matching TRBD1 (6 bases). The clonotype comes from a woman between 18 and 29 years old in good health and CMV-seronegative. Material: PBMCs. The CDR3 region has the DNA TGTGCCAGCAGCCTAGGGGGTACGGTGTACAATGAGCAGTTCTTC. As protein: CASSLGGTVYNEQFF.